A selection of T cell receptor beta chains follows, all from one sample in a study of cytomegalovirus exposure and HLA in healthy donors. Only in-frame clones appear in the TCRdb table, and some are missing; sequencing was by immunoSEQ multiplex PCR. The sample holds about 160,000 clones, roughly nine tenths seen once. The source material was PBMCs. The receptors originated from a woman in her twenties or thirties in good health and CMV-seronegative. The CDR3 runs from the conserved cysteine through the conserved F or W. A D gene is named only where the DNA matches it firmly. Expanded clones get a size class; other rows say once, few or many, or leave the size out.

V gene: TRBV5-6
D gene: TRBD1
J gene: TRBJ2-7
CDR3 length: 15
clone size: few
CDR3 DNA: TGTGCCAGCAGCTGGACGCCCGGGACAGCCTACGAGCAGTACTTC
CDR3 protein: CASSWTPGTAYEQYF

V gene: TRBV27
D gene: .
J gene: TRBJ2-7
CDR3 length: 15
clone size: .
CDR3 DNA: TGTGCCAGCAGTATGTTCGGGGGCGCTTCCTACGAGCAGTACTTC
CDR3 protein: CASSMFGGASYEQYF

V gene: TRBV30
D gene: TRBD2
J gene: TRBJ2-1
CDR3 length: 15
clone size: .
CDR3 DNA: TGTGCCTGGAGCCCACGGCGGACTAGCCAGAATGAGCAGTTCTTC
CDR3 protein: CAWSPRRTSQNEQFF

V gene: TRBV6-1
D gene: .
J gene: TRBJ2-1
CDR3 length: 14
clone size: few
CDR3 DNA: TGTGCCAGCAGTGAACTACTAACCGCGGGGCATCGGTTCTTC
CDR3 protein: CASSELLTAGHRFF

V gene: TRBV4-3
D gene: TRBD1
J gene: TRBJ2-7
CDR3 length: 15
clone size: few
CDR3 DNA: TGCGCCAGCAGCCAATATAGGGGGCTATACGACGAGCAGTACTTC
CDR3 protein: CASSQYRGLYDEQYF

V gene: TRBV9
D gene: .
J gene: TRBJ2-1
CDR3 length: 14
clone size: .
CDR3 DNA: TGTGCCAGCAGCGTAGCGGGGCTTATCAATGAGCAGTTCTTC
CDR3 protein: CASSVAGLINEQFF

V gene: TRBV13
D gene: .
J gene: TRBJ1-1
CDR3 length: 16
clone size: once
CDR3 DNA: TGTGCCAGCAGCACCCTCTCAGCGCGGGGAGACACTGAAGCTTTCTTT
CDR3 protein: CASSTLSARGDTEAFF

V gene: TRBV5-1
D gene: .
J gene: TRBJ2-6
CDR3 length: 16
clone size: .
CDR3 DNA: TGCGCCAGCAGCCCCTCCAGCTGGTCTGGGGCCAACGTCCTGACTTTC
CDR3 protein: CASSPSSWSGANVLTF

V gene: TRBV6-1
D gene: TRBD1
J gene: TRBJ2-7
CDR3 length: 14
clone size: .
CDR3 DNA: TGTGCCAGCCATGACAGGGAATATCCGTTGGAGCAGTACTTC
CDR3 protein: CASHDREYPLEQYF

V gene: TRBV5-1
D gene: .
J gene: TRBJ2-1
CDR3 length: 15
clone size: .
CDR3 DNA: TGCGCCAGCAGCTGGGGGGCCCGGCGTGGGAATGAGCAGTTCTTC
CDR3 protein: CASSWGARRGNEQFF

V gene: TRBV27
D gene: TRBD2
J gene: TRBJ2-1
CDR3 length: 16
clone size: .
CDR3 DNA: TGTGCCAGCAGTTTGGTACTAGCGGGAGCGACGTATGAGCAGTTCTTC
CDR3 protein: CASSLVLAGATYEQFF

V gene: TRBV7-2
D gene: .
J gene: TRBJ2-3
CDR3 length: 15
clone size: .
CDR3 DNA: TGTGCCAGCAGCTTAGCGGGGTTATCCACAGATACGCAGTATTTT
CDR3 protein: CASSLAGLSTDTQYF

V gene: TRBV7-2
D gene: .
J gene: TRBJ2-1
CDR3 length: 13
clone size: .
CDR3 DNA: TGTGCCAGCAGCTTAGTGAGCCGCCGTGAGCAGTTCTTC
CDR3 protein: CASSLVSRREQFF

V gene: TRBV9
D gene: TRBD1
J gene: TRBJ2-7
CDR3 length: 14
clone size: .
CDR3 DNA: TGTGCCAGCAGCGTGGGGACAGAAAACTACGAGCAGTACTTC
CDR3 protein: CASSVGTENYEQYF

V gene: TRBV19
D gene: .
J gene: TRBJ1-5
CDR3 length: 12
clone size: .
CDR3 DNA: TGTGCCAGTAGTCTGGCTTATCAGCCCCAGCATTTT
CDR3 protein: CASSLAYQPQHF

V gene: TRBV5-1
D gene: .
J gene: TRBJ2-7
CDR3 length: 13
clone size: .
CDR3 DNA: TGCGCCAGCAGTAGTGACAGCATCGACGAGCAGTACTTC
CDR3 protein: CASSSDSIDEQYF

V gene: TRBV10-2
D gene: .
J gene: TRBJ2-2
CDR3 length: 14
clone size: .
CDR3 DNA: TGCGCCAGCAGGCCCGACAGAAACACCGGGGAGCTGTTTTTT
CDR3 protein: CASRPDRNTGELFF

V gene: TRBV7-2
D gene: .
J gene: TRBJ1-2
CDR3 length: 13
clone size: few
CDR3 DNA: TGTGCCAGCAGCAAGGGAACTAACTATGGCTACACCTTC
CDR3 protein: CASSKGTNYGYTF

V gene: TRBV4-2
D gene: .
J gene: TRBJ2-3
CDR3 length: 16
clone size: .
CDR3 DNA: TGTGCCAGCAGCCTCAACCCAGGACTAAGCACAGATACGCAGTATTTT
CDR3 protein: CASSLNPGLSTDTQYF

V gene: TRBV27
D gene: .
J gene: TRBJ2-1
CDR3 length: 12
clone size: .
CDR3 DNA: TGTGCCAGCCGCCTCCTAGAGGATGAGCAGTTCTTC
CDR3 protein: CASRLLEDEQFF

V gene: TRBV20-1
D gene: .
J gene: TRBJ2-3
CDR3 length: 11
clone size: .
CDR3 DNA: TGCAGTGCTAGCGGGAGCGATACGCAGTATTTT
CDR3 protein: CSASGSDTQYF

V gene: TRBV7-8
D gene: .
J gene: TRBJ1-2
CDR3 length: 15
clone size: once
CDR3 DNA: TGTGCCAGCAGCTTAGCTGACGGGGGTAGCTATGGCTACACCTTC
CDR3 protein: CASSLADGGSYGYTF

V gene: TRBV6-5
D gene: .
J gene: TRBJ2-3
CDR3 length: 15
clone size: few
CDR3 DNA: TGTGCCAGCAGACGGGACCACGCAGCAGCAGATACGCAGTATTTT
CDR3 protein: CASRRDHAAADTQYF

V gene: TRBV9
D gene: TRBD2
J gene: TRBJ2-1
CDR3 length: 16
clone size: .
CDR3 DNA: TGTGCCAGCAGCGGGGCTAGCGGGAGGGTATACAATGAGCAGTTCTTC
CDR3 protein: CASSGASGRVYNEQFF

V gene: TRBV29-1
D gene: TRBD2
J gene: TRBJ2-5
CDR3 length: 14
clone size: once
CDR3 DNA: TGCAGCGTTGACCGAGGGCGGGGGGGAGAGACCCAGTACTTC
CDR3 protein: CSVDRGRGGETQYF

V gene: TRBV7-6
D gene: TRBD2
J gene: TRBJ2-5
CDR3 length: 14
clone size: once
CDR3 DNA: TGTGCCAGCGGAAAAAGCGGGAGCCAAGAGACCCAGTACTTC
CDR3 protein: CASGKSGSQETQYF

V gene: TRBV7-3
D gene: .
J gene: TRBJ2-5
CDR3 length: 14
clone size: .
CDR3 DNA: TGTGCCAGCAGCTTATGGGGGACACAAGAGACCCAGTACTTC
CDR3 protein: CASSLWGTQETQYF

V gene: TRBV7-9
D gene: .
J gene: TRBJ2-7
CDR3 length: 14
clone size: once
CDR3 DNA: TGTGCCAGCAGCTTAGTTGGGGCGCGGGGCGAGCAGTACTTC
CDR3 protein: CASSLVGARGEQYF

V gene: TRBV9
D gene: TRBD1
J gene: TRBJ1-1
CDR3 length: 19
clone size: .
CDR3 DNA: TGTGCCAGCAGCCCTCCCCTCCGGGACAGGGAGAACATGAACACTGAAGCTTTCTTT
CDR3 protein: CASSPPLRDRENMNTEAFF

V gene: TRBV5-1
D gene: .
J gene: TRBJ2-7
CDR3 length: 13
clone size: .
CDR3 DNA: TGCGCCAGCAGCCCCCAGACAGCCTACGAGCAGTACTTC
CDR3 protein: CASSPQTAYEQYF

V gene: TRBV7-9
D gene: .
J gene: TRBJ1-1
CDR3 length: 16
clone size: .
CDR3 DNA: TGTGCCAGCAGCCCGTCCGGACCTACTAGGGGCACTGAAGCTTTCTTT
CDR3 protein: CASSPSGPTRGTEAFF

V gene: TRBV27
D gene: .
J gene: TRBJ2-1
CDR3 length: 15
clone size: .
CDR3 DNA: TGTGCCAGCCACAGCAGGCAGGGGAGGGCGAATGAGCAGTTCTTC
CDR3 protein: CASHSRQGRANEQFF

V gene: TRBV9
D gene: .
J gene: TRBJ1-1
CDR3 length: 13
clone size: few
CDR3 DNA: TGTGCCAGCAGCGAGACGAGGGGCACTGAAGCTTTCTTT
CDR3 protein: CASSETRGTEAFF

V gene: TRBV10-3
D gene: .
J gene: TRBJ2-2
CDR3 length: 12
clone size: .
CDR3 DNA: TGTGCCACTCAATTCAGGGCCGGGGAGCTGTTTTTT
CDR3 protein: CATQFRAGELFF

V gene: TRBV7-6
D gene: TRBD1
J gene: TRBJ2-3
CDR3 length: 14
clone size: .
CDR3 DNA: TGTGCCAGCAGCCGCACGACAGGGGCAGATACGCGGTATTTT
CDR3 protein: CASSRTTGADTRYF

V gene: TRBV7-2
D gene: .
J gene: TRBJ2-1
CDR3 length: 13
clone size: .
CDR3 DNA: TGTGCCAGCAGCTTAGTCTTATTCAATGAGCAGTTCTTC
CDR3 protein: CASSLVLFNEQFF

V gene: TRBV19
D gene: .
J gene: TRBJ1-4
CDR3 length: 14
clone size: .
CDR3 DNA: TGTGCCAGTAGTGTCGCACGGCCCAATGAAAAACTGTTTTTT
CDR3 protein: CASSVARPNEKLFF

V gene: TRBV6-1
D gene: TRBD1
J gene: TRBJ1-5
CDR3 length: 17
clone size: .
CDR3 DNA: TGTGCCAGCAGTGCAGCCCGGGACAGGGTGATTAATCAGCCCCAGCATTTT
CDR3 protein: CASSAARDRVINQPQHF

V gene: TRBV5-6
D gene: TRBD1
J gene: TRBJ1-4
CDR3 length: 16
clone size: once
CDR3 DNA: TGTGCCAGCAGCTTTGGACAGGGGGGAACTAATGAAAAACTGTTTTTT
CDR3 protein: CASSFGQGGTNEKLFF

V gene: TRBV4-3
D gene: TRBD2
J gene: TRBJ2-1
CDR3 length: 17
clone size: .
CDR3 DNA: TGCGCCAGCAGCCAAGATGTTCGCCTAGCGGGAGGCCATGAGCAGTTCTTC
CDR3 protein: CASSQDVRLAGGHEQFF

V gene: TRBV30
D gene: .
J gene: TRBJ1-5
CDR3 length: 15
clone size: .
CDR3 DNA: TGTGCCTGGAGTCGGGGCCGAGGACGAAGTCAGCCCCAGCATTTT
CDR3 protein: CAWSRGRGRSQPQHF

V gene: TRBV6-5
D gene: TRBD1
J gene: TRBJ2-5
CDR3 length: 14
clone size: few
CDR3 DNA: TGTGCCAGCAGTTACGCGACAGGGGAAGAGACCCAGTACTTC
CDR3 protein: CASSYATGEETQYF

V gene: TRBV5-1
D gene: .
J gene: TRBJ2-7
CDR3 length: 14
clone size: once
CDR3 DNA: TGCGCCAGCAGCGCCGGGACGGGCTCCTACGAGCAGTACTTC
CDR3 protein: CASSAGTGSYEQYF

V gene: TRBV6-6
D gene: .
J gene: TRBJ1-2
CDR3 length: 13
clone size: .
CDR3 DNA: TGTGCCAGCAGTGGGCTAAGCCGCTATGGCTACACCTTC
CDR3 protein: CASSGLSRYGYTF

V gene: TRBV7-2
D gene: .
J gene: TRBJ2-1
CDR3 length: 13
clone size: .
CDR3 DNA: TGTGCCAGCAGCCCCCATGGCGGTAATGAGCAGTTCTTC
CDR3 protein: CASSPHGGNEQFF

V gene: TRBV6-5
D gene: TRBD2
J gene: TRBJ2-5
CDR3 length: 14
clone size: few
CDR3 DNA: TGTGCCGGCGGGGGGCGGGGGTACCAAGAGACCCAGTACTTC
CDR3 protein: CAGGGRGYQETQYF

V gene: TRBV7-8
D gene: .
J gene: TRBJ1-3
CDR3 length: 15
clone size: .
CDR3 DNA: TGTGCCAGCAGCGTGGGACGCGGCTCTGGAAACACCATATATTTT
CDR3 protein: CASSVGRGSGNTIYF

V gene: TRBV2
D gene: TRBD1
J gene: TRBJ2-4
CDR3 length: 16
clone size: .
CDR3 DNA: TGTGCCAGCAATTCCAGACAGGGGGCTGCCAAAAACATTCAGTACTTC
CDR3 protein: CASNSRQGAAKNIQYF

V gene: TRBV29-1
D gene: .
J gene: TRBJ1-1
CDR3 length: 12
clone size: .
CDR3 DNA: TGCAGCGTTGAAATAACAGGGATTGAAGCTTTCTTT
CDR3 protein: CSVEITGIEAFF

V gene: TRBV6-1
D gene: .
J gene: TRBJ2-5
CDR3 length: 17
clone size: .
CDR3 DNA: TGTGCCAGCAGCGAACCGACAGGAGCACCAGAGAAGAAGACCCAGTACTTC
CDR3 protein: CASSEPTGAPEKKTQYF